This T cell receptor beta chain was identified in a study of control samples from healthy donors and cancer patients (dated by TCRdb to 2019 to 2021). A note on this clone: What this receptor recognizes is not known. Nothing much larger sits one base from this clone, and base qualities are not available.

The germline V and J ends show losses of 4 bases and 6 bases respectively, and no gene match explains 13 bases of the junction. The CDR3, cysteine through phenylalanine, is 16 amino acids long. Left in the record is the CDR3 DNA by itself, 48 bases read in frame from the first base. CDR1 and CDR2, per the germline V gene (reference sequence), are SGHNT and YYREEE. The library was obtained by the immunoSEQ multiplex PCR assay. Not all clones reach the TCRdb copy of this immuneACCESS table, which keeps in-frame sequences only. Checked studies attribute under half of the gap to unresolved V genes and leave the rest unexplained. Present in this sample are about 180,000 clones, around 90% of which were seen just once. The ten most abundant clones make up just over 1.4% of the sample.

Sequenced input: blood. The receptor's source is a woman aged 45-59 years in good health. Recombination linked TRBV5-4 to TRBJ2-7; TRBD1 lines up with 10 middle nucleotides. The CDR3 region: CASSASPGQGISEQYF. The DNA reads TGTGCCAGCAGCGCCTCCCCGGGACAGGGGATTAGCGAGCAGTACTTC.